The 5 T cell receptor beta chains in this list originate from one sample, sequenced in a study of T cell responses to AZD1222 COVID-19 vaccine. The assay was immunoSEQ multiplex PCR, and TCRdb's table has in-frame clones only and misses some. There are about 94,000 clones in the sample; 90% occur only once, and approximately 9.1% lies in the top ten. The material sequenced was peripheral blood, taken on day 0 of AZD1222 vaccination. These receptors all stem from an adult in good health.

This chain's CDR3 is CASSQDMVRPNEQYF. Written as DNA, the CDR3 is TGCGCCAGCAGCCAAGATATGGTCCGCCCCAACGAGCAGTACTTC. The chain has TRBV4-3 and TRBJ2-7; D is uncertain. Trimming stripped 0 bases from V and 5 bases from J, with 14 bases between. CDR1 is LGHNA and CDR2 is YSLEER in the germline V gene. This CDR3 comprises 15 residues.

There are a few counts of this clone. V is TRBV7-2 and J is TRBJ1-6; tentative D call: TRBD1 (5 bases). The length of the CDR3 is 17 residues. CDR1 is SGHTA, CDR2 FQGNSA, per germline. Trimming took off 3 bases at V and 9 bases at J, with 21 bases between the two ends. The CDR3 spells CASSFTKSGSQGSPLHF. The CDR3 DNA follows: TGTGCCAGCAGCTTCACCAAATCAGGGAGTCAGGGTTCACCCCTCCACTTT.

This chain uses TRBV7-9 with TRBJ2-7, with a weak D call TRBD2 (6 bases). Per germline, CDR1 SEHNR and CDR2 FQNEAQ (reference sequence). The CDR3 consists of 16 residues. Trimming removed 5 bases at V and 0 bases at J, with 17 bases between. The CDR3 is CASSPPGGASSYEQYF. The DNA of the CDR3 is TGTGCCAGCAGCCCCCCGGGCGGGGCAAGCTCCTACGAGCAGTACTTC. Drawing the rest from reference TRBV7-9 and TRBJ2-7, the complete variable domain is DTGVSQNPRHKITKRGQNVTFRCDPISEHNRLYWYRQTLGQGPEFLTYFQNEAQLEKSRLLSDRFSAERPKGSFSTLEIQRTEQGDSAMYLCASSPPGGASSYEQYFGPGTRLTVT.

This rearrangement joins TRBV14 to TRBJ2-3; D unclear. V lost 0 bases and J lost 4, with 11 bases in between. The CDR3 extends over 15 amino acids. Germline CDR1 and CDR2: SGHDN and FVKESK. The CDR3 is CASSQDLLVADTQYF. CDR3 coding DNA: TGTGCCAGCAGCCAAGATTTATTGGTCGCAGATACGCAGTATTTT.

The CDR3 sequence is CASSPTSNRETPLHF. In nucleotides, the CDR3 is TGTGCCAGCTCTCCTACATCCAACAGGGAGACGCCCCTCCACTTT. The chain uses TRBV18 and TRBJ1-6, with a tentative D call TRBD1 (6 bases). The CDR3 loop spans 15 amino acids. The germline gives CDR1 KGHSH, CDR2 LQKENI. V was shortened by 6 bases and J by 13 bases, with 22 bases between the two germline ends.